Included here is one T cell receptor (beta chain) sequence, with context. The data are from a study of CDR3 diversity in severe acne. From germline, CDR1 is SNHLY and CDR2 FYNNEI. The CDR3 is 17 amino acids. J gave up 11 bases and V 3 bases, and 20 bases lay outside the gene matches. TCRdb redid the calling of the PCR reads with MiXCR, one entry per CDR3 protein. The sample gives some 85,000 distinct CDR3 sequences, 49% of which show up once; approximately 10% is in the top ten. The sequence was collected from a male donor with severe acne vulgaris. V is TRBV2 and J is TRBJ2-3; 7 bases line up with TRBD2. Sequenced: blood. The DNA for the CDR3 is TGTGCCAGCAGTGAGGGTGACGGGGGGATTGTGTACAATGAGCAGTATTTT. Amino acids: CASSEGDGGIVYNEQYF. The whole variable domain, remainder taken from reference TRBV2 and TRBJ2-3, is EPEVTQTPSHQVTQMGQEVILRCVPISNHLYFYWYRQILGQKVEFLVSFYNNEISEKSEIFDDQFSVERPDGSNFTLKIRSTKLEDSAMYFCASSEGDGGIVYNEQYFGPGTRLTVL.